This T cell receptor (beta chain) came from a study of T cell responses to AZD1222 COVID-19 vaccine. This CDR3 is built from 12 residues. With respect to this clone: The germline gene is not matched at one end of the junction; a read error may be the cause.

This table comes from immunoSEQ multiplex PCR, and its TCRdb copy is limited to in-frame clones, with some not included. Of over 100,000 clones in the sample, 80% to 90% were seen once. Specimen: peripheral blood, collected on day 0 of AZD1222 vaccination. This chain joins TRBV12-3 or TRBV12-4 and TRBJ2-7, with D possibly TRBD2 on 6 matching bases. The receptor comes from an adult in good health. The CDR3 here is CASSLRLARAHF. The CDR3 nucleotides are TGTGCCAGCAGTTTACGTCTAGCGCGGGCCCACTTC.